The 28 T cell receptor beta chains listed next were all sequenced from one sample in a study of T cells in Graves' hyperthyroidism and ophthalmopathy. TCR beta CDR3 region amplification was performed from RNA transcripts. A first-round RT-PCR of the TCR CDR3 used the HTBI primer set. Each CDR3 protein is one row after TCRdb ran MiXCR on the multiplex PCR reads. The sample contains hundreds of thousands of distinct CDR3 sequences, roughly a sixth of which appear only once. Sequencing input: blood. Receptor source: a woman in her fifties or sixties with Graves' hyperthyroidism that later progressed to Graves' ophthalmopathy.

In this sample, this clonotype turned up a few times. CDR3 in amino acids: CASSLRQNTDTQYF. DNA of the CDR3: TGTGCCAGCAGCTTAAGACAGAACACAGATACGCAGTATTTT. The chain is built from TRBV7-6 and TRBJ2-3; D possibly corresponds to TRBD1 (5 bases). Germline V lookup: CDR1 SGHVS, CDR2 FNYEAQ. Trimming left V 2 bases short and J 2 bases short, with 8 bases between. The CDR3 has 14 amino acids.

This clonotype occurred a few times. This chain links TRBV15 with TRBJ2-4, with D possibly called TRBD1 or TRBD2 (5 bases each). Deletions cut 0 bases from V and 5 bases from J, with 14 bases between. Germline values: CDR1 LNHNV, CDR2 YYDKDF (reference sequence). The CDR3 sequence is 16 residues long. For the CDR3, the DNA is TGTGCCACCAGCAGAGATCAAGGGGTGGGGGAAAACATTCAGTACTTC. Protein product: CATSRDQGVGENIQYF.

This clonotype has just a few counts. This sequence joins TRBV6-1 and TRBJ2-5; D perhaps matches TRBD2 (6 bases). The CDR3 consists of 13 residues. Trimming cost V 8 bases and J 2 bases, with 12 bases left between them. Germline V gene data show CDR1 as MNHNS and CDR2 as SASEGT. The CDR3 protein is CASRRDSQETQYF. In nucleotides, the CDR3 is TGTGCCAGCCGGCGGGACTCTCAAGAGACCCAGTACTTC.

The chain recombines TRBV5-1 with TRBJ2-4, with TRBD1 as a possible D gene (6 bases). This CDR3 comprises 16 residues. The V and J ends lost 3 bases and 0 bases respectively, with 13 bases between them. Germline CDR1 is SGHRS and CDR2 is YFSETQ. CDR3 DNA sequence: TGCGCCAGCAGCTCGGGGACACCCATAGCCAAAAACATTCAGTACTTC. Its protein product is CASSSGTPIAKNIQYF.

The sample holds a few counts of this clonotype. The CDR3 loop is CATSDSRGVRDGYTF. CDR3 nucleotide sequence: TGTGCCACCAGTGATTCTCGGGGAGTTCGCGATGGCTACACCTTC. V is TRBV24-1 and J is TRBJ1-2; D unresolved. Germline loops: CDR1 KGHDR, CDR2 SFDVKD. Trimming shortened V by 2 bases and J by 6 bases, and 15 bases separated the two germline ends. This CDR3 comprises 15 residues.

The chain links TRBV7-9 to TRBJ2-7; D uncertain. Germline assignment: CDR1 SEHNR and CDR2 FQNEAQ (reference sequence). Between the trimmed V and J ends, which lost 5 bases and 0 bases, there was a span of 11 bases. The CDR3 is made up of 14 amino acids. The CDR3 reads CASSLNSISYEQYF. CDR3 nucleotides: TGTGCCAGCAGCCTGAACTCGATCTCCTACGAGCAGTACTTC.

The gene calls are TRBV20-1 and TRBJ1-5; maybe TRBD1 (6 bases). The ends were cut back, 4 bases at V and 0 bases at J, with 13 bases in the middle. The CDR3 consists of 15 residues. Per the germline V gene, CDR1 is DFQATT and CDR2 is SNEGSKA (reference sequence). CDR3 nucleotide sequence: TGCAGTGCTATTGGTGGGACACTTAGCAATCAGCCCCAGCATTTT. This translates into CSAIGGTLSNQPQHF.

The gene calls are TRBV27 and TRBJ1-4; D ambiguous. The CDR3 extends over 13 amino acids. Germline V lookup: CDR1 MNHEY, CDR2 SMNVEV (reference sequence). With 3 bases removed from V and 6 bases from J, the gap between germline ends came to 8 bases. The CDR3 nucleotides read TGTGCCAGCAGTTTCGATGTCGATGAAAAACTGTTTTTT. Protein: CASSFDVDEKLFF.

V is TRBV6-5 and J is TRBJ2-5; 10 bases fit TRBD1. This CDR3 has 15 amino acids. Germline V CDR1 and CDR2: MNHEY, SVGAGI. Losses at the gene ends were 7 bases for V and 4 bases for J; bases not matched to a gene: 9. CDR3 coding DNA: TGTGCCAGCACCTACTTGACAGGGGGCTTAGAGACCCAGTACTTC. Translated, it gives CASTYLTGGLETQYF.

The chain joins TRBV10-3 to TRBJ2-5; tentatively, D is TRBD2 (5 bases). CDR1 and CDR2 (germline): ENHRY, SYGVKD. This CDR3 contains 14 residues. Trimming pared 8 bases from V and 2 bases from J, leaving 15 bases between. The CDR3 nucleotides read TGTGCCATCCGCGAATCGGGGAGTCAAGAGACCCAGTACTTC. As protein: CAIRESGSQETQYF.

This chain links TRBV20-1 with TRBJ1-5; maybe TRBD1 (5 bases). Per germline, CDR1 DFQATT and CDR2 SNEGSKA (reference sequence). The CDR3 extends over 15 amino acids. CDR3 protein: CSAPYLGDSNQPQHF. The CDR3, as DNA: TGCAGCGCCCCTTACTTGGGGGATAGCAATCAGCCCCAGCATTTT.

This clonotype was counted between two and nine times. The rearrangement uses TRBV3-1 and TRBJ1-2, with D hard to call. Germline loops: CDR1 LGHDT, CDR2 YNNKEL (reference sequence). V was trimmed by 0 bases and J by 4 bases, leaving 9 bases between them. CDR3 length equals 14 residues. The CDR3 sequence: CASSQDLGPYGYTF. CDR3 sequence (DNA): TGTGCCAGCAGCCAAGATTTGGGTCCCTATGGCTACACCTTC.

With regard to this clonotype: A clone one base away is much larger, so this may be a read error. V usage is TRBV12-5 and J usage is TRBJ2-1; D unresolved. The V gene lost 5 bases and the J gene lost 6 bases, with 14 bases spanning the gap. Germline CDR1 LGHNT, CDR2 FRNRAP. This CDR3 contains 14 residues. CDR3 nucleotides: TGTGCTAGTGGTACCACCGTCGATCGCAATGAGCAGTTCTTC. This encodes CASGTTVDRNEQFF.

V and J are TRBV3-1 and TRBJ2-7, with 7 bases that match TRBD1. The CDR3 is 15 amino acids. Germline assignment: CDR1 LGHDT and CDR2 YNNKEL (reference sequence). Trimming removed 4 bases from V and 4 bases from J; junction bases left unmatched: 10. As DNA, the CDR3 is TGTGCCAGCAGCCTGGACAGGACATCGGCGTACGAGCAGTACTTC. Amino acid sequence: CASSLDRTSAYEQYF.

This clonotype was found a few times. V usage is TRBV20-1 and J usage is TRBJ2-1; 10 positions agree with TRBD2. Trimming removed 0 bases from V and 4 bases from J; junction bases left unmatched: 6. Germline CDR1 DFQATT, CDR2 SNEGSKA (reference sequence). This CDR3 is built from 16 residues. As DNA, the CDR3 is TGCAGTGCTAGAGATCAGGCTAGCGGGGGATACAATGAGCAGTTCTTC. Amino acids: CSARDQASGGYNEQFF.

This clonotype has ten or more counts. The rearrangement uses TRBV11-2 and TRBJ2-1, with D maybe TRBD1 (5 bases). The germline gives CDR1 SGHAT, CDR2 FQNNGV. V lost 8 bases and J 6 bases, leaving 14 bases between the germline ends. The CDR3 covers 13 residues. CDR3 DNA sequence: TGTGCCAGCGGGGCTAGGACGGGCAATGAGCAGTTCTTC. Translated: CASGARTGNEQFF.

This clonotype was seen at least ten times. The genes are TRBV12-3 or TRBV12-4 and TRBJ2-3; 9 bases align to TRBD1. V shed 1 base, J shed 0 bases, and the junction held 8 bases outside the gene matches. CDR3 length: 18 residues. The CDR3 reads CASSLGTGDKISTDTQYF. The CDR3 coding sequence is TGTGCCAGCAGTTTAGGGACAGGGGACAAAATAAGCACAGATACGCAGTATTTT.

This clonotype was counted many times. The chain recombines TRBV18 with TRBJ1-4; no reliable D call. V lost 4 bases and J lost 0, with 9 bases in between. CDR1 and CDR2 from the germline V gene are KGHSH and LQKENI. The CDR3 covers 15 residues. This CDR3 is CASSLMLATNEKLFF. CDR3 DNA sequence: TGTGCCAGCTCACTCATGCTTGCAACTAATGAAAAACTGTTTTTT. The full variable domain, with the rest looked up from reference TRBV18 and TRBJ1-4, is NAGVMQNPRHLVRRRGQEARLRCSPMKGHSHVYWYRQLPEEGLKFMVYLQKENIIDESGMPKERFSAEFPKEGPSILRIQQVVRGDSAAYFCASSLMLATNEKLFFGSGTQLSVL.

The chain couples TRBV6-1 to TRBJ1-3; TRBD1 is a possible D gene (5 bases). V lost 5 bases to trimming and J lost 4 bases, with 15 bases between them. The CDR3 has 15 amino acids. From germline, CDR1 is MNHNS and CDR2 SASEGT. CDR3 loop: CASSPQGLGGNTIYF. CDR3 nucleotides: TGTGCCAGCAGTCCCCAGGGACTTGGGGGAAACACCATATATTTT.

A few counts support this clonotype. The chain couples TRBV7-2 to TRBJ1-1; D gene ambiguous. This CDR3 contains 14 residues. Deletions cut 4 bases from V and 3 bases from J, with 12 bases between. The germline CDR1 and CDR2 sequences are SGHTA and FQGNSA. CDR3 region: CASSYARRHTEAFF. The CDR3 DNA reads as TGTGCCAGCAGCTACGCCAGGAGACACACTGAAGCTTTCTTT.

This chain uses TRBV18 with TRBJ1-1; perhaps TRBD1 as D (5 bases). CDR1 is KGHSH, CDR2 LQKENI, per germline. The V end lost 0 bases, the J end lost 11 bases, and 19 bases lay between the germline ends. The CDR3 spans 15 residues. The CDR3 coding sequence is TGTGCCAGCTCACCACCCCGCGACTCTCTGAAGGGGGCTTTCTTT. It translates to CASSPPRDSLKGAFF.

The sample holds a few counts of this clonotype. V is TRBV19 and J is TRBJ1-2; TRBD1 aligns across 11 bases. The ends lost 3 bases at V and 2 bases at J; junction bases unmatched: 5. The CDR3 is 16 amino acids. Germline CDR1 LNHDA, CDR2 SQIVND (reference sequence). In DNA form, the CDR3 reads TGTGCCAGTAGTATCCCCGGGACAGGGGGAAACTATGGCTACACCTTC. Amino acids: CASSIPGTGGNYGYTF.

The sample holds a few counts of this clonotype. This chain connects TRBV5-6 to TRBJ1-2; 8 bases are a match to TRBD1. The CDR3 is 17 residues long. J lost 4 bases, V lost 1 base, and 12 bases had no gene match. CDR1 is SGHDT and CDR2 is YYEEEE in the germline V gene. Here the CDR3 reads CASSLYAVGQGVYGYTF. As DNA, the CDR3 is TGTGCCAGCAGCTTGTATGCTGTCGGACAGGGAGTCTATGGCTACACCTTC.

J is TRBJ1-5 and V is TRBV11-2; TRBD1 aligns across 10 bases. The CDR3 sequence is 17 residues long. Germline CDR1 SGHAT, CDR2 FQNNGV. Trimming removed 9 bases from V and 0 bases from J; junction bases left unmatched: 11. The CDR3 coding sequence is TGTGCCAGTACCCCGACAGGGGGCTTTTATAGCAATCAGCCCCAGCATTTT. Its protein product is CASTPTGGFYSNQPQHF.

The rearrangement joins TRBV13 to TRBJ1-4, with D perhaps matching TRBD1 (5 bases). V dropped 6 bases and J dropped 5 bases, with 10 bases sitting between them. Germline lookup yields CDR1 PRHDT and CDR2 FYEKMQ (reference sequence). The CDR3 has 13 amino acids. Here the CDR3 reads CASRQRGNEKLFF. Here the CDR3 DNA reads TGTGCCAGCAGGCAGAGGGGCAATGAAAAACTGTTTTTT.

This clonotype was observed many times. The V call is TRBV2, the J call TRBJ1-1, with D unresolved. CDR1 and CDR2 (germline): SNHLY, FYNNEI. V was shortened by 7 bases and J by 6 bases, with 21 bases between the two germline ends. This CDR3 is 15 amino acids long. The CDR3 sequence: CASTNVGQSIAEAFF. The CDR3 nucleotides are TGTGCCAGCACGAACGTTGGCCAGTCCATAGCTGAAGCTTTCTTT. The whole variable domain, remainder taken from reference TRBV2 and TRBJ1-1, is EPEVTQTPSHQVTQMGQEVILRCVPISNHLYFYWYRQILGQKVEFLVSFYNNEISEKSEIFDDQFSVERPDGSNFTLKIRSTKLEDSAMYFCASTNVGQSIAEAFFGQGTRLTVV.

J is TRBJ1-1 and V is TRBV19, with 7 positions matching TRBD1. CDR1 and CDR2 (germline): LNHDA, SQIVND (reference sequence). The CDR3 is 15 residues long. With 5 bases clipped from V and 1 base from J, the junction kept 7 bases outside the gene matches. DNA of the CDR3: TGTGCCAGTAGTCGACAGGGTGGGCCGAACACTGAAGCTTTCTTT. This gives the protein CASSRQGGPNTEAFF. The full variable domain, in which reference TRBV19 and TRBJ1-1 provide the parts outside the CDR3, is DGGITQSPKYLFRKEGQNVTLSCEQNLNHDAMYWYRQDPGQGLRLIYYSQIVNDFQKGDIAEGYSVSREKKESFPLTVTSAQKNPTAFYLCASSRQGGPNTEAFFGQGTRLTVV.

There are many counts of this clonotype. The chain recombines TRBV2 with TRBJ1-1; D not resolved. V lost 2 bases and J lost 6, with 16 bases in between. The CDR3 totals 15 residues. Germline CDR1 SNHLY, CDR2 FYNNEI. In nucleotides, the CDR3 is TGTGCCAGCAGTGAATCGAGGTCCCCCGGATCTGAAGCTTTCTTT. This codes for CASSESRSPGSEAFF.